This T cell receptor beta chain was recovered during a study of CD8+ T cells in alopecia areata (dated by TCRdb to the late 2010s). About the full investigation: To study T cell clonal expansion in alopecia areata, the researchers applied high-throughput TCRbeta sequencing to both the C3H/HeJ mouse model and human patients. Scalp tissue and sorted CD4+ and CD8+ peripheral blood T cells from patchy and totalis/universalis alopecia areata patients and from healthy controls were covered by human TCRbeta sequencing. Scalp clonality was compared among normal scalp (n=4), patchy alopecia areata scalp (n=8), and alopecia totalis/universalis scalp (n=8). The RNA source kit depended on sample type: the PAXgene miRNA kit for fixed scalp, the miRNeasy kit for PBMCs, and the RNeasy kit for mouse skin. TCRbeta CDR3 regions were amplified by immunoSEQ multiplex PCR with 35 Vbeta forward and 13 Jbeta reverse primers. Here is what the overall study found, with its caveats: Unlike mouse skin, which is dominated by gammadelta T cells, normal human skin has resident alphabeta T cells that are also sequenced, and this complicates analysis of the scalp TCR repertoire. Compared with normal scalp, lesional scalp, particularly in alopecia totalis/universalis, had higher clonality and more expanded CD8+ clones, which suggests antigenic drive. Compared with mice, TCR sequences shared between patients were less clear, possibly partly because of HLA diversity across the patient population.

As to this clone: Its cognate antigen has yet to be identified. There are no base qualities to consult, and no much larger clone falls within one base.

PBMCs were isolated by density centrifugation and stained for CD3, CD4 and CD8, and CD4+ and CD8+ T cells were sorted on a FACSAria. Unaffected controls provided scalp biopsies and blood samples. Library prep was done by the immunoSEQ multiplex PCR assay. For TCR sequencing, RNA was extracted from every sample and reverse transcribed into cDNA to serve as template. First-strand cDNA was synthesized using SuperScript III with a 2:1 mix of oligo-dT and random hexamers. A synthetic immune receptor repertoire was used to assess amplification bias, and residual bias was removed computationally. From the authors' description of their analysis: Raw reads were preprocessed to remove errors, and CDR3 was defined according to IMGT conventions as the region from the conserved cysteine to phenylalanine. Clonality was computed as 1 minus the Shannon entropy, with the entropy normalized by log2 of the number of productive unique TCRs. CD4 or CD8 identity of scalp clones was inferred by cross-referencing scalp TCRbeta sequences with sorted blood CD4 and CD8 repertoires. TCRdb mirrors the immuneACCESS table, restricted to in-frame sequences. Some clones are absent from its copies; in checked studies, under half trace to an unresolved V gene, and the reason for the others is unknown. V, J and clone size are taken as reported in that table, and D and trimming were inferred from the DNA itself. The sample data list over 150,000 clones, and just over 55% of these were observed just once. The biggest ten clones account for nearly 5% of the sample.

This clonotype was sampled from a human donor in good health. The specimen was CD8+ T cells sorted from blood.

The nucleotide sequence reads as follows: TGCGCCAGCAGCCGGTCGGCGGGGGGAGAGACCCAGTACTTC. It is translated as CASSRSAGGETQYF. The chain couples TRBV4-1 to TRBJ2-5; TRBD2 matches 8 bases in the middle. The germline V gene gives CDR1 as MGHRA and CDR2 as YSYEKL. V loses 4 bases at its end and J loses 4 bases; junction bases beyond the gene matches: 5. Including cysteine and phenylalanine, the CDR3 has 14 amino acids. The kept DNA is CDR3 alone, 42 bases in frame from the first base.